Each of the 2 T cell receptor beta chains below was sequenced from the same sample in a study of blood T cells in healthy people across ages (dated by TCRdb to between 2015 and 2016). Libraries were built with 5' RACE. Sequencing was carried out with an Illumina HiSeq 2500. The second PCR ran for about 7 to 11 cycles and used a J-beta primer mix along with a sample-barcoded 5' primer. TCRdb reran the public reads through fastp at Q25 and MiXCR, keeping productive beta chains. Rows with a matching CDR3 protein are joined into one entry that keeps the most common DNA and genes. Counted in this sample were about 780,000 distinct CDR3 sequences; roughly 25% of them appeared once. The ten largest account for over 2.5% of the sample. These data were likewise used in another study, on T cells of mothers and their children.

Sequenced: blood. The receptor source for this set is a boy aged 10-17 years in good health.

The chain joins TRBV3-1 to TRBJ2-5; D is perhaps TRBD1 (6 bases). CDR3 length equals 20 residues. Germline V gene lookup returns CDR1 LGHDT and CDR2 YNNKEL (reference sequence). The V gene lost 5 bases and the J gene lost 0 bases, with 28 bases spanning the gap. The CDR3 region has the DNA TGTGCCAGCAGCGGGCCGGGACATCCTCCATTCGGTTCTTACCAAGAGACCCAGTACTTC. It specifies CASSGPGHPPFGSYQETQYF.

This rearrangement joins TRBV6-5 to TRBJ2-5, with D tentatively TRBD1 (5 bases). Trimming left V 5 bases short and J 5 bases short, with 18 bases between. The CDR3 length is 15 residues. Germline values: CDR1 MNHEY, CDR2 SVGAGI. In DNA, the CDR3 is TGTGCCAGCAGTCCCGTGGACGGAAAGGGGGAGACCCAGTACTTC. Protein product: CASSPVDGKGETQYF.